These 17 T cell receptor beta chains originate from one sample sequenced in a study of blood T cell repertoires in COVID-19. Generated by immunoSEQ multiplex PCR, the TCRdb table keeps only in-frame clones and is missing some. This table holds 200,000 to 250,000 clones, around 87% found once. The sequenced material came from peripheral blood. Receptors were obtained from a woman aged 25-40 years who had recovered from COVID-19.

In nucleotides, the CDR3 is TGTGCCAGCAGTGGAAAACGACAGGCCCTCTCCTACGAGCAGTACTTC. Protein sequence: CASSGKRQALSYEQYF. The chain uses TRBV6-1 and TRBJ2-7; perhaps TRBD1 as D (6 bases). The length of the CDR3 is 16 residues. Trimming pared 4 bases from V and 0 bases from J, leaving 16 bases between. CDR1 is MNHNS, CDR2 SASEGT, per germline.

V and J are TRBV5-4 and TRBJ2-6; D gene ambiguous. CDR1 is SGHNT, CDR2 YYREEE, per germline (reference sequence). V dropped 0 bases and J dropped 0 bases, with 10 bases sitting between them. The CDR3 has 17 residues. The CDR3 region has the DNA TGTGCCAGCAGCTTGGCCGCGCAAAGCTCTGGGGCCAACGTCCTGACTTTC. It specifies CASSLAAQSSGANVLTF.

The chain is built from TRBV6-2 or TRBV6-3 and TRBJ2-1, with 7 positions matching TRBD2. The CDR3 length is 13 residues. Per germline, CDR1 MNHEY and CDR2 SVGEGT. Germline trimming cut 4 bases from V and 13 bases from J; bases unmatched to any gene: 10. The CDR3 protein is CASSLSLGTTQFF. The CDR3 nucleotides read TGTGCCAGCAGTTTATCGCTCGGGACTACTCAGTTCTTC.

J is TRBJ1-2 and V is TRBV24-1; 7 bases match TRBD1. V was clipped by 3 bases and J by 6 bases; unmatched bases: 9. The CDR3 length is 15 residues. Germline values: CDR1 KGHDR, CDR2 SFDVKD. The CDR3 protein is CATSDAPGGPDGYTF. DNA of the CDR3: TGTGCCACCAGTGATGCTCCAGGGGGACCCGATGGCTACACCTTC.

J is TRBJ2-2 and V is TRBV4-1; tentatively, D is TRBD1 (6 bases). From germline, CDR1 is MGHRA and CDR2 YSYEKL. V lost 4 bases and J 5 bases, leaving 17 bases between the germline ends. The CDR3 is 16 residues long. The CDR3 loop reads CASSPQPGVNTGELFF. DNA of the CDR3: TGCGCCAGCAGCCCACAGCCAGGGGTCAATACCGGGGAGCTGTTTTTT.

CDR3: CATSTRTGSLDTIYF. In DNA form, the CDR3 reads TGTGCCACCAGCACGCGGACAGGGAGCTTAGACACCATATATTTT. This chain uses TRBV15 with TRBJ1-3; 8 nucleotides agree with TRBD1. The germline V gene has CDR1 LNHNV and CDR2 YYDKDF (reference sequence). There are 15 residues in the CDR3. The junction had 10 bases not matched to a gene; V was cut back by 4 bases and J by 8 bases.

The chain links TRBV7-2 to TRBJ2-1; 12 bases are a match to TRBD2. The trim removed 4 bases at V and 12 bases at J, leaving 4 bases unmatched. In germline, CDR1 is SGHTA, CDR2 FQGNSA. The CDR3 length is 13 residues. Here the CDR3 reads CASSSPSGGAQFF. The CDR3 nucleotides read TGTGCCAGCAGCTCCCCTAGCGGGGGGGCGCAGTTCTTC.

The CDR3 loop reads CASSLAASGGVGTDTQYF. In DNA, the CDR3 is TGCGCCAGCAGCTTGGCCGCTAGCGGGGGGGTCGGCACAGATACGCAGTATTTT. The J gene is TRBJ2-3, the V gene TRBV5-1, with 12 bases that match TRBD2. This CDR3 contains 18 residues. CDR1 SGHRS and CDR2 YFSETQ come from the germline V gene. Trimming took 0 bases from V and 1 from J; bases not matched to a gene: 6.

The rearrangement joins TRBV7-2 to TRBJ1-1; D remains ambiguous. This CDR3 region has 14 residues. The V end lost 1 base, the J end lost 2 bases, and 8 bases lay between the germline ends. Germline lookup yields CDR1 SGHTA and CDR2 FQGNSA. CDR3 amino acids: CASSLVATNTEAFF. The CDR3 DNA reads TGTGCCAGCAGCTTAGTTGCTACCAACACTGAAGCTTTCTTT.

The V call is TRBV15, the J call TRBJ2-1, with D perhaps TRBD1 (5 bases). Germline-derived CDR1 and CDR2 are LNHNV and YYDKDF (reference sequence). The V gene lost 0 bases and the J gene lost 6 bases, with 9 bases spanning the gap. The CDR3 is 14 amino acids. CDR3 region: CATSRDSRGNEQFF. The CDR3 DNA follows: TGTGCCACCAGCAGAGATTCTAGGGGCAATGAGCAGTTCTTC.

The chain combines TRBV19 with TRBJ1-6; 9 bases are shared with TRBD1. Germline V gene data show CDR1 as LNHDA and CDR2 as SQIVND (reference sequence). CDR3 length: 15 amino acids. The V segment lost 6 bases and the J segment 8 bases; nucleotides outside the gene matches: 8. The CDR3 sequence is CASRPPGTGYSPLHF. Written as DNA, the CDR3 is TGTGCCAGTAGACCCCCCGGGACAGGGTATTCACCCCTCCACTTT.

The V gene is TRBV30, the J gene TRBJ2-7, with 12 bases fitting TRBD1. The CDR3 is 16 residues long. Germline loops: CDR1 GTSNPN, CDR2 SVGIG (reference sequence). The junction had 7 bases not matched to a gene; V was cut back by 0 bases and J by 4 bases. CDR3 residues: CAWSVLGTGGKYEQYF. In DNA form, the CDR3 reads TGTGCCTGGAGTGTACTCGGGACAGGGGGCAAGTACGAGCAGTACTTC.

J is TRBJ1-6 and V is TRBV6-2 or TRBV6-3; D gene ambiguous. The CDR3 contains 12 residues. Trimming removed 2 bases at V and 6 bases at J, with 2 bases between. In germline, CDR1 is MNHEY, CDR2 SVGEGT. The CDR3 DNA is TGTGCCAGCAGTTACCTTAATTCACCCCTCCACTTT. This sequence encodes CASSYLNSPLHF.

This clone was observed a handful of times. This sequence joins TRBV12-3 or TRBV12-4 and TRBJ2-1; D uncertain. This CDR3 has 11 amino acids. Trimming removed 7 bases at V and 4 bases at J, with 5 bases between. Here the CDR3 reads CASTLYNEQFF. The CDR3 nucleotides are TGTGCCAGCACTCTATACAATGAGCAGTTCTTC.

This clone was found once. This rearrangement joins TRBV2 to TRBJ2-3; tentatively, D is TRBD2 (6 bases). Germline V CDR1 and CDR2: SNHLY, FYNNEI. V was clipped by 4 bases and J by 3 bases, with 17 bases between them. The CDR3 loop spans 16 amino acids. As DNA, the CDR3 is TGTGCCAGCAGTGTTGCGGGACCGGCGACAACAGATACGCAGTATTTT. Translation: CASSVAGPATTDTQYF. The full variable domain, its missing parts supplied by reference TRBV2 and TRBJ2-3, is EPEVTQTPSHQVTQMGQEVILRCVPISNHLYFYWYRQILGQKVEFLVSFYNNEISEKSEIFDDQFSVERPDGSNFTLKIRSTKLEDSAMYFCASSVAGPATTDTQYFGPGTRLTVL.

The CDR3 is CASSPGQKEAFF. CDR3 nucleotide sequence: TGTGCCAGCAGCCCCGGACAGAAGGAAGCTTTCTTT. The chain recombines TRBV7-2 with TRBJ1-1; tentatively, D is TRBD1 (6 bases). Germline V gene lookup returns CDR1 SGHTA and CDR2 FQGNSA. V lost 5 bases, J lost 8 bases, and 12 bases lay in between. The CDR3 extends over 12 amino acids.

This sequence joins TRBV7-2 and TRBJ1-2, with 7 bases aligning to TRBD1. With V trimmed by 5 bases and J by 2 bases, 5 bases remained unmatched. CDR3 length: 14 amino acids. Looked up from germline, CDR1 is SGHTA and CDR2 is FQGNSA. The CDR3 is CASSANRGNYGYTF. The CDR3 coding sequence is TGTGCCAGCAGCGCCAACAGGGGAAACTATGGCTACACCTTC.